This TCR beta chain derives from a study of T cell repertoires in cytomegalovirus infection. The wider study: From public TCR beta signatures came an indication of both CMV infection and matching HLA type. Study findings and constraints: Clonotypes of TCR beta that were HLA-C-restricted and CMV-specific dominated the ex vivo response. CMV carriers having the relevant HLA were flagged by cumulative public TCR beta family frequency.

This clonotype has ten or more counts. Its target is unknown. In TCRdb, the reads were re-called with MiXCR into one record per CDR3 protein. Counted here are 100,000 or so distinct CDR3 sequences, more than 15% occurring once; the ten biggest clones make up 8%. The CDR3 totals 14 residues. V was cut by 5 bases and J by 2 bases, with 13 bases left in between. The germline V gene encodes CDR1 SGHTA and CDR2 FQGNSA. The TCR sequence derives from a human donor in good health (CMV status not recorded). Some clones in this sample may be carry-over from other donors' samples. The chain links TRBV7-2 to TRBJ2-7, with D uncertain. Sequenced material: PBMCs. The CDR3 region is CASSPSGATYEQYF. The CDR3 coding sequence is TGTGCCAGCAGCCCTTCCGGCGCCACCTACGAGCAGTACTTC. Based on the CDR3 plus reference TRBV7-2 and TRBJ2-7, the full variable domain is GAGVSQSPSNKVTEKGKDVELRCDPISGHTALYWYRQSLGQGLEFLIYFQGNSAPDKSGLPSDRFSAERTGGSVSTLTIQRTQQEDSAVYLCASSPSGATYEQYFGPGTRLTVT.